This T cell receptor beta chain was captured by sequencing in a study of cytomegalovirus exposure and HLA in healthy donors. Use of 60 Vbeta and 13 Jbeta primers characterized the PCR. Sequencing used immunoSEQ multiplex PCR; TCRdb keeps in-frame clones, though not all of them. The sample carries some 84,000 clones, more than 60% recorded once. The germline V gene has CDR1 MGHRA and CDR2 YSYEKL. The CDR3 totals 13 residues. V was cut by 2 bases and J by 9 bases, with 11 bases left in between. This sequence was found in a boy younger than 18 in good health and CMV-seronegative. V gene TRBV4-1 combines with J gene TRBJ2-1; weak D call: TRBD2 (5 bases). The specimen was PBMCs. The CDR3 nucleotides read TGCGCCAGCAGCCAAAGGTCTAGCCTTGAGCAGTTCTTC. It translates to CASSQRSSLEQFF.